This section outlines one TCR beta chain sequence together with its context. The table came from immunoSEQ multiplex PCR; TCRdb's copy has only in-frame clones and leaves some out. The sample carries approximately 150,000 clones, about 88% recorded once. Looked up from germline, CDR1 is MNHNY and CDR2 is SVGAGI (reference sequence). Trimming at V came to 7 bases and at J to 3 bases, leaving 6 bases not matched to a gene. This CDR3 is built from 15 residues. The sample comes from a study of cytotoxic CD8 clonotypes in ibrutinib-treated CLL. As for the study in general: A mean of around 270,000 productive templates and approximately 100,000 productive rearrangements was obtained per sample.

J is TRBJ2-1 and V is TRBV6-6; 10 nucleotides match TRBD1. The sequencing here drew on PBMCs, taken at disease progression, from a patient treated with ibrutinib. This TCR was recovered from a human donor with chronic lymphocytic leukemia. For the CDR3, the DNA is TGTGCCAGCACCCCGACAGGGGGCTTCTACAATGAGCAGTTCTTC. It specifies CASTPTGGFYNEQFF.